The following is a T cell receptor (beta chain) sequence with its context. The entry originates in a study of blood T cell repertoires in COVID-19. Study-level background: Nucleic acid was either cDNA or gDNA, and it came from T cells, B-cell-depleted T cells, or PBMCs.

Method: immunoSEQ multiplex PCR; TCRdb's copy keeps in-frame clones and lacks some. Of about 670,000 clones in the sample, just under 90% were seen once. This CDR3 has 13 residues. From germline, CDR1 is MNHEY and CDR2 SVGAGI. The germline V and J ends were trimmed by 7 bases and 6 bases, with 15 bases remaining between them. The receptor was isolated from a young woman with acute or convalescent COVID-19. Specimen: peripheral blood. The V gene is TRBV6-5, the J gene TRBJ1-2, with D hard to call. The DNA of the CDR3 is TGTGCCAGCACCGAAAGAGCCCCCCATGGCTACACCTTC. Its protein is CASTERAPHGYTF.